Shown below are 6 T cell receptor beta chains from a single sample sequenced in a study of OX40 agonist ivuxolimab in advanced cancers. Sequenced by immunoSEQ multiplex PCR; TCRdb stores in-frame clones only, minus some. The data contain approximately 70,000 clones, 85% of them singletons. Specimen: CD4+ or CD8+ T cells sorted from blood, collected in a trial of the OX40 agonist ivuxolimab. The receptors here all came from an adult with an advanced solid tumor such as melanoma, head and neck, liver or kidney cancer.

The chain recombines TRBV6-5 with TRBJ1-4; unclear D gene. CDR3 size: 14 residues. V lost 5 bases, J lost 8 bases, and 15 bases lay in between. CDR1 is MNHEY, CDR2 SVGAGI, per germline. The CDR3 sequence is CASSTATLLEKLFF. The DNA of the CDR3 is TGTGCCAGCAGTACCGCTACACTCCTCGAAAAACTGTTTTTT.

In its sample, this clone was seen once. V is TRBV7-8 and J is TRBJ1-2, with 7 bases matching TRBD1. With V trimmed by 4 bases and J by 6 bases, 8 bases remained unmatched. This CDR3 has 14 amino acids. Germline V gene sequence: CDR1 SGHVS, CDR2 FQNEAQ. In DNA, the CDR3 is TGTGCCAGCAGCTCCCGACAGGGAAGCAATGGCTACACCTTC. Its protein product is CASSSRQGSNGYTF.

The chain recombines TRBV5-1 with TRBJ1-1; the D gene is possibly TRBD1 (6 bases). Trimming cost V 4 bases and J 4 bases, with 14 bases left between them. There are 14 residues in the CDR3. CDR1 SGHRS and CDR2 YFSETQ come from the germline V gene. The DNA for the CDR3 is TGCGCCAGCAGCGCGCATGGAGGGGGCACTGAAGCTTTCTTT. Residues: CASSAHGGGTEAFF.

The gene calls are TRBV6-6 and TRBJ1-5; D remains unclear. Germline V CDR1 and CDR2: MNHNY, SVGAGI (reference sequence). Trimming stripped 9 bases from V and 1 base from J, with 10 bases between. The CDR3 spans 13 residues. This CDR3 reads CASRLDSNQPQHF. In nucleotides, the CDR3 is TGTGCCAGTCGACTTGACAGCAATCAGCCCCAGCATTTT.

The chain has TRBV5-1 and TRBJ2-5; D gene uncertain. The V and J ends lost 6 bases and 2 bases respectively, with 5 bases between them. The germline CDR1 and CDR2 sequences are SGHRS and YFSETQ. The CDR3 spans 11 residues. The CDR3: CASTGQETQYF. CDR3 nucleotides: TGCGCCAGCACAGGACAAGAGACCCAGTACTTC.

V and J are TRBV12-1 and TRBJ2-1; the table calls TRBD2, which could not be checked here. TRBV12-1 is a listed pseudogene. The CDR3 runs 18 residues. The CDR3 DNA sequence: TGTGCCAGCAGCTTTGCGCGGCTAGCGGGCCCGACCTACAATGAGCAGTTCTTC. Translation gives CASSFARLAGPTYNEQFF.